The present TCR beta chain was sequenced within a study of blood T cell repertoires in COVID-19. Study background: Sources were T cells, B-cell-depleted T cells, or PBMCs; the material itself was cDNA or gDNA.

As handled by the study authors: Estimated nucleated cell counts came from reference gene primer amplification. The method was immunoSEQ multiplex PCR; TCRdb's version includes in-frame clones alone and lacks a portion of them. From that table come the V and J calls and clone size; the DNA was used to work out D and trimming. Here the sample spans 80,000 to 130,000 clones, roughly 92% being singletons. This clone appeared a single time. Trimming at V came to 5 bases and at J to 0 bases, leaving 3 bases not matched to a gene. The CDR3 contains 14 residues. Germline assignment: CDR1 KGHSY and CDR2 FQNENV.

V usage is TRBV16 and J usage is TRBJ1-2, with 7 positions matching TRBD1. Sequencing was performed on peripheral blood. This sequence was found in a man in his sixties or seventies with acute or convalescent COVID-19. CDR3: CASSRGQPNYGYTF. The CDR3 DNA reads TGTGCCAGCAGCAGGGGACAGCCTAACTATGGCTACACCTTC.